These T cell receptor beta chains were read from a single sample in a study of blood T cell repertoires in COVID-19. Clones were sequenced by immunoSEQ multiplex PCR, and TCRdb holds only the in-frame ones, with some missing. The sample records around 160,000 clones, approximately 90% being singletons. Sample: peripheral blood. The receptor set was obtained from a man between 18 and 29 years old with acute or convalescent COVID-19. Both conserved end residues are part of each CDR3. A D gene is named only where the DNA matches it firmly. Not every row has a clone size; where given, it reads once, few, many or a size class.

TRBJ2-3 | - | - | TRBV24-1 | TGTGCCACCAGTGATTCAGGGGATATCAAGGGCACAGATACGCAGTATTTT | CATSDSGDIKGTDTQYF
TRBJ2-7 | - | TRBD2 | TRBV6-1 | TGTGCCAGCAGTGCTTTCCCGACTAGCAAAGGAATCTCCTACGAGCAGTACTTC | CASSAFPTSKGISYEQYF
TRBJ2-1 | - | TRBD2 | TRBV15 | TGTGCCACCAGCAGAGAGACTAGCGGGAACTCCTACAATGAGCAGTTCTTC | CATSRETSGNSYNEQFF
TRBJ2-1 | - | - | TRBV19 | TGTGCCAGTAGTATAGATCTTTACAATGAGCAGTTCTTC | CASSIDLYNEQFF
TRBJ1-5 | - | - | TRBV6-1 | TGTGCCAGCAGTGAAGCTAGCGGGGTTGGGCAGCCCCAGCATTTT | CASSEASGVGQPQHF
TRBJ1-2 | - | - | TRBV11-2 | TGTGCCAGCAGCGTCGGAACTAGTGGTTCGGACTATGGCTACACCTTC | CASSVGTSGSDYGYTF
TRBJ2-1 | - | - | TRBV5-1 | TGCGCCAGCAGCTTGGAGGGGGTAGGCTCCTACAATGAGCAGTTCTTC | CASSLEGVGSYNEQFF
TRBJ2-7 | - | - | TRBV4-1 | TGCGCCAGCAGCCATACCGGGGCCTACGAGCAGTACTTC | CASSHTGAYEQYF
TRBJ2-1 | - | TRBD2 | TRBV3-1/TRBV3-2 | TGTGCCAGCAGCCAAGGGCGGGGGGGCAATGAGCAGTTCTTC | CASSQGRGGNEQFF
TRBJ1-1 | few | - | TRBV30 | TGTGCCTGGAGTGTATTCGGGGTAGTGAACACTGAAGCTTTCTTT | CAWSVFGVVNTEAFF
TRBJ1-5 | - | - | TRBV4-2 | TGTGCCAGCAGCCAAGAATCGGTGATGGGCAATCAGCCCCAGCATTTT | CASSQESVMGNQPQHF
TRBJ2-2 | - | TRBD2 | TRBV19 | TGTGCCAGTAGTTATCCTAGCGGGACCGGCGGGGAGCTGTTTTTT | CASSYPSGTGGELFF
TRBJ2-5 | - | TRBD1 | TRBV24-1 | TGTGCCACCAGTGATTTGGACAGGGGGCTGGAGACCCAGTACTTC | CATSDLDRGLETQYF
TRBJ2-1 | once | - | TRBV6-5 | TGTGCCAGCCTAATGGGGGGAAATCACAATGAGCAGTTCTTC | CASLMGGNHNEQFF
TRBJ1-4 | - | - | TRBV21-1 | TGTGCCAGCAGCAAAGGGACTTACGATGAAAAACTGTTTTTT | CASSKGTYDEKLFF
TRBJ2-1 | once | TRBD1 | TRBV5-1 | TGCGCCAGCAGCTTCCAGCCGACAGGGGAGGCAAATGAGCGGTTCTTC | CASSFQPTGEANERFF
TRBJ1-4 | - | TRBD1 | TRBV6-5 | TGTGCCAGCTGTTACGGGACAGGGTGTGAAAAACTGTTTTTT | CASCYGTGCEKLFF
TRBJ1-1 | - | - | TRBV14 | TGTGCCAGCAGTCCTTGGGGGGATGGTAACACTGAAGCTTTCTTT | CASSPWGDGNTEAFF
TRBJ2-3 | - | TRBD1 | TRBV5-1 | TGCGCCAGCAGACCCTCCGGGACAGCCCTGGGAGATACGCAGTATTTT | CASRPSGTALGDTQYF
TRBJ2-1 | - | TRBD1 | TRBV7-9 | TGTGCCAGCAGCTCCCTCGGGCGGGGACAGGGGAATGAGCAGTTCTTC | CASSSLGRGQGNEQFF
TRBJ1-4 | few | - | TRBV20-1 | TGCAGTGCTAGAAGGACAGTGTTGTTTTTT | CSARRTVLFF
TRBJ1-1 | - | - | TRBV28 | TGTGCCAGTTTAAGGGGGGGAACGAACACTGAAGCTTTCTTT | CASLRGGTNTEAFF
TRBJ2-5 | - | - | TRBV19 | TGTGCCAGTAGACGGACAGCCGCTTATCAAGAGACCCAGTACTTC | CASRRTAAYQETQYF
TRBJ2-7 | - | - | TRBV5-1 | TGCGCCAGCAGCTTGGGAGGTTCGACAGTTTCCTACGAGCAGTACTTC | CASSLGGSTVSYEQYF
TRBJ2-2 | - | - | TRBV6-6 | TGTGCCAGCAGTCTCCCCCATAGAATGCGGGACACCGGGGAGCTGTTTTTT | CASSLPHRMRDTGELFF
TRBJ1-1 | - | TRBD1 | TRBV15 | TGTGCCACCAGCTTGACAGGGGGCGTAGACACTGAAGCTTTCTTT | CATSLTGGVDTEAFF